The clone carrying this TCR beta chain was observed once. The sample is drawn from a study of blood T cell repertoires in COVID-19. Study-level information: COVID-19 samples, acute and convalescent, were from the United States, Italy and Spain. PBMCs, B-cell-depleted T cells, or T cells provided the cDNA or gDNA that made up the material.

In the source study's methods: Estimated nucleated cell counts came from reference gene primer amplification. Produced via immunoSEQ multiplex PCR; TCRdb's table is partial and in-frame only. V and J calls and clone size are given by that table; D and trimming were obtained from the DNA. The sample lists 250,000 to 300,000 clones; 80% to 90% were seen once. J gave up 8 bases and V 5 bases, and 10 bases lay outside the gene matches. Germline CDR1 reads SEHNR; CDR2 reads FQNEAQ (reference sequence). This CDR3 comprises 14 residues. Sequenced sample: peripheral blood. The chain is built from TRBV7-9 and TRBJ1-2; 8 bases align to TRBD1. The origin of this receptor is a woman in her 70s with acute or convalescent COVID-19. CDR3 in DNA: TGTGCCAGCAGCGATGGACAGGGAAGGGGCGGCTACACCTTC. Translating it yields CASSDGQGRGGYTF.